This TCR beta chain was captured in a study of blood T cell repertoires in COVID-19. The V gene's germline CDR1 is ENHRY and CDR2 SYGVKD. V gave up 10 bases and J gave up 6 bases; unmatched junction bases: 5. The CDR3 extends over 12 amino acids. TCRdb's copy holds only in-frame clones and misses some; the assay was immunoSEQ multiplex PCR. The table has tens of thousands of clones, around 93% seen once. The receptor comes from a human donor with active COVID-19. The donor label of this sample is uncertain. The sample taken for sequencing was peripheral blood. The genes are TRBV10-3 and TRBJ2-2; 7 nucleotides match TRBD2. This CDR3 is CASCSGSGELFF. CDR3 DNA: TGTGCCAGCTGTAGCGGGTCCGGGGAGCTGTTTTTT.